The rows below give T cell receptor beta chains drawn from one sample of a study of CD8 T cells in ankylosing spondylitis. From the 5' RACE reads, TCRdb called clonotypes with MiXCR, one entry per CDR3 protein. The data contain about 130,000 distinct CDR3 sequences, roughly a tenth of them seen just once; the ten biggest clones take up roughly 3.4%. The sequenced material came from blood, either unsorted or a sorted T cell fraction (not recorded which). These receptors were obtained from a male donor with ankylosing spondylitis or in good health (not recorded which). The CDR3 runs from the conserved cysteine through the conserved F or W. Each record gives: D gene, V gene, J gene, clone size, CDR3 protein, CDR3 DNA. D genes are given only for firm matches. Rows may omit the clone size; those that give it use once, few, many or a size class.

d_gene: -
v_gene: TRBV27
j_gene: TRBJ2-2
abundance: -
CDR3aa: CASSSTRLNTGELFF
CDR3nt: TGTGCCAGCAGTTCGACTAGGTTGAACACCGGGGAGCTGTTTTTT

d_gene: -
v_gene: TRBV4-1
j_gene: TRBJ1-3
abundance: many
CDR3aa: CASSQVNRNSGNTIYF
CDR3nt: TGCGCCAGCAGCCAAGTAAACAGGAACTCTGGAAACACCATATATTTT

d_gene: TRBD2
v_gene: TRBV6-2/TRBV6-3
j_gene: TRBJ2-1
abundance: many
CDR3aa: CASSLTGLLYNEQFF
CDR3nt: TGTGCCAGCAGTCTTACGGGACTACTGTACAATGAGCAGTTCTTC

d_gene: -
v_gene: TRBV19
j_gene: TRBJ2-6
abundance: -
CDR3aa: CASSIAGEALAGANVLTF
CDR3nt: TGTGCCAGTAGTATCGCAGGGGAAGCTCTTGCTGGGGCCAACGTCCTGACTTTC

d_gene: TRBD2
v_gene: TRBV6-5
j_gene: TRBJ2-2
abundance: many
CDR3aa: CASSYTLAGITGELFF
CDR3nt: TGTGCCAGCAGTTACACGTTAGCGGGAATCACCGGGGAGCTGTTTTTT

d_gene: TRBD1
v_gene: TRBV7-2
j_gene: TRBJ2-3
abundance: many
CDR3aa: CASSGRGMLRTDTQYF
CDR3nt: TGTGCCAGCAGCGGCAGGGGGATGCTTCGCACAGATACGCAGTATTTT

d_gene: TRBD1
v_gene: TRBV28
j_gene: TRBJ1-3
abundance: many
CDR3aa: CASSLTTGVVGNTIYF
CDR3nt: TGTGCCAGCAGTTTAACCACAGGGGTCGTGGGAAACACCATATATTTT

d_gene: TRBD2
v_gene: TRBV7-3
j_gene: TRBJ2-3
abundance: many
CDR3aa: CASSLTSGRASSTDTQYF
CDR3nt: TGTGCCAGCAGCTTAACTAGCGGGAGGGCCTCCTCAACAGATACGCAGTATTTT

d_gene: -
v_gene: TRBV6-5
j_gene: TRBJ1-1
abundance: few
CDR3aa: CASSYNLLGTEAFF
CDR3nt: TGTGCCAGCAGTTACAATCTACTAGGGACTGAAGCTTTCTTT

d_gene: -
v_gene: TRBV20-1
j_gene: TRBJ2-1
abundance: many
CDR3aa: CSARQHLDEQFF
CDR3nt: TGCAGTGCTAGACAGCATCTGGATGAGCAGTTCTTC

d_gene: TRBD1
v_gene: TRBV20-1
j_gene: TRBJ1-6
abundance: many
CDR3aa: CSATGQGRGSPLHF
CDR3nt: TGCAGTGCTACGGGACAGGGGAGGGGTTCACCCCTCCACTTT

d_gene: -
v_gene: TRBV9
j_gene: TRBJ2-1
abundance: -
CDR3aa: CASSNTWTVSQSNEQFF
CDR3nt: TGTGCCAGCAGCAATACTTGGACAGTCAGTCAATCCAATGAGCAGTTCTTC

d_gene: TRBD1
v_gene: TRBV12-3/TRBV12-4
j_gene: TRBJ1-5
abundance: few
CDR3aa: CASSLFGPGGFQPQHF
CDR3nt: TGTGCCAGCAGTTTATTCGGCCCAGGGGGCTTTCAGCCCCAGCATTTT

d_gene: -
v_gene: TRBV5-6
j_gene: TRBJ2-7
abundance: few
CDR3aa: CASSARGYHPYEQYF
CDR3nt: TGTGCCAGCAGCGCCCGGGGGTATCACCCCTACGAGCAGTACTTC

d_gene: -
v_gene: TRBV7-2
j_gene: TRBJ2-3
abundance: many
CDR3aa: CASRGRNTDTQYF
CDR3nt: TGTGCCAGCAGAGGGAGGAACACAGATACGCAGTATTTT

d_gene: TRBD2
v_gene: TRBV4-3
j_gene: TRBJ2-3
abundance: many
CDR3aa: CASSQPSAGSGGTTQYF
CDR3nt: TGCGCCAGCAGCCAACCCTCGGCTGGTAGCGGGGGAACTACGCAGTATTTT

d_gene: -
v_gene: TRBV5-6
j_gene: TRBJ2-7
abundance: few
CDR3aa: CASSPEGPGPGGETYEQYF
CDR3nt: TGTGCCAGCAGCCCAGAGGGTCCCGGGCCAGGAGGGGAGACCTACGAGCAGTACTTC

d_gene: -
v_gene: TRBV4-2
j_gene: TRBJ1-4
abundance: many
CDR3aa: CASSPSGIGGKLFF
CDR3nt: TGTGCCAGCAGCCCATCAGGGATTGGGGGAAAACTGTTTTTT

d_gene: TRBD2
v_gene: TRBV20-1
j_gene: TRBJ2-7
abundance: many
CDR3aa: CSASGGAYEQYF
CDR3nt: TGCAGTGCTAGCGGGGGGGCCTACGAGCAGTACTTC

d_gene: -
v_gene: TRBV3-1
j_gene: TRBJ1-1
abundance: many
CDR3aa: CASSQAAGFTEAFF
CDR3nt: TGTGCCAGCAGCCAAGCAGCCGGGTTCACTGAAGCTTTCTTT

d_gene: -
v_gene: TRBV12-3/TRBV12-4
j_gene: TRBJ2-7
abundance: few
CDR3aa: CASSFLGGTLDEQYF
CDR3nt: TGTGCCAGCAGTTTTCTCGGGGGTACCCTAGACGAGCAGTACTTC

d_gene: -
v_gene: TRBV14
j_gene: TRBJ2-3
abundance: many
CDR3aa: CASSQDLPATMKDTQYF
CDR3nt: TGTGCCAGCAGCCAAGATCTTCCGGCTACCATGAAAGATACGCAGTATTTT

d_gene: -
v_gene: TRBV18
j_gene: TRBJ2-7
abundance: few
CDR3aa: CASSLTGGSPYEQYF
CDR3nt: TGTGCCAGCTCACTAACCGGTGGGAGTCCCTACGAGCAGTACTTC

d_gene: -
v_gene: TRBV15
j_gene: TRBJ2-2
abundance: many
CDR3aa: CATSLIRAPNTGELFF
CDR3nt: TGTGCCACCAGCTTGATCCGGGCCCCGAACACCGGGGAGCTGTTTTTT

d_gene: TRBD1
v_gene: TRBV29-1
j_gene: TRBJ1-1
abundance: many
CDR3aa: CSVSDRDTEAFF
CDR3nt: TGCAGCGTCTCGGACAGGGACACTGAAGCTTTCTTT

d_gene: -
v_gene: TRBV27
j_gene: TRBJ1-3
abundance: -
CDR3aa: CASRSTGSGNTIYF
CDR3nt: TGTGCCAGCAGATCCACGGGCTCTGGAAACACCATATATTTT

d_gene: TRBD2
v_gene: TRBV5-1
j_gene: TRBJ2-4
abundance: few
CDR3aa: CASSSGGPDIQYF
CDR3nt: TGCGCCAGCAGCTCGGGGGGTCCAGACATTCAGTACTTC